This T cell receptor beta chain derives from a study of T cell changes during pregnancy in multiple sclerosis. The CDR3 is 13 amino acids. CDR1 SNHLY and CDR2 FYNNEI come from the germline V gene. Between the trimmed V and J ends, which lost 8 bases and 3 bases, there was a span of 13 bases. This table comes from immunoSEQ multiplex PCR, and its TCRdb copy is limited to in-frame clones, with some not included. The sample yields tens of thousands of clones, around 92% seen once. The receptor's source is a female donor with multiple sclerosis, enrolled in a pregnancy study. V is TRBV2 and J is TRBJ1-2; D not resolved. This specimen was peripheral blood, taken after pregnancy. CDR3 coding DNA: TGTGCCAGCGGGGAGGGCCTGGACTATGGCTACACCTTC. Amino acids: CASGEGLDYGYTF.